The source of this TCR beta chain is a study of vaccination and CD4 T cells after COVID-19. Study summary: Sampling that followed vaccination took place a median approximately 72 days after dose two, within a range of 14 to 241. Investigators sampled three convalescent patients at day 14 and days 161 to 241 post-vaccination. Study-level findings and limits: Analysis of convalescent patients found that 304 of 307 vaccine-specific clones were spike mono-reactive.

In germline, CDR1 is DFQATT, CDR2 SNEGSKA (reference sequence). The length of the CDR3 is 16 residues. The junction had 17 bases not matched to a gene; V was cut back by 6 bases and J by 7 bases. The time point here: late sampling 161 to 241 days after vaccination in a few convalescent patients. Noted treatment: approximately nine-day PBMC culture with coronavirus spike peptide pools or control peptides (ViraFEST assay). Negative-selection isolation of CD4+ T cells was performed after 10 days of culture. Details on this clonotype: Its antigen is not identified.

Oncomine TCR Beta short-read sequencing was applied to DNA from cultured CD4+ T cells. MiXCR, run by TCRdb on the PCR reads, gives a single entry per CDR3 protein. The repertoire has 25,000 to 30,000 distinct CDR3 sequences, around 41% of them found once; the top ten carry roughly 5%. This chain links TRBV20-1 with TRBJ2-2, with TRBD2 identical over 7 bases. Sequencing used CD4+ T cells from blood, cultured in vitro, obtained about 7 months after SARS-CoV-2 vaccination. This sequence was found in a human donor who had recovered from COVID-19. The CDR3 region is CSAADPGGGKDGELFF. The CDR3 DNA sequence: TGCAGTGCAGCAGATCCGGGAGGCGGGAAGGACGGGGAGCTGTTTTTT.